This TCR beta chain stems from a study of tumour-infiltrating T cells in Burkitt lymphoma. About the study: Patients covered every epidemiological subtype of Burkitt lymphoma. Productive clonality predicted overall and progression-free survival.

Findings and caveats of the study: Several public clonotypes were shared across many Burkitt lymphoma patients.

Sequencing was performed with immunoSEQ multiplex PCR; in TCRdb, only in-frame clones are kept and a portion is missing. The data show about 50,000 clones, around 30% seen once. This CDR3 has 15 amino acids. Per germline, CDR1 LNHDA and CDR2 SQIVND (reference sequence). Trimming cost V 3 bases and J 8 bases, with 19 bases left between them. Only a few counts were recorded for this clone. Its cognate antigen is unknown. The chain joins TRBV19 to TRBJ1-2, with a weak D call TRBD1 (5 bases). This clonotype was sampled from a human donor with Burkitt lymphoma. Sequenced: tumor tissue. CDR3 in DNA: TGTGCCAGTAGTATGTTGGGGGACTCGTCGAGAGGCTACACCTTC. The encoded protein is CASSMLGDSSRGYTF.